This TCR beta chain was documented in a study of T cell changes during pregnancy in multiple sclerosis (dated by TCRdb to 2018 to 2020). General notes on the study: In women with multiple sclerosis, the researchers looked at how the T cell repertoire shifted as pregnancy progressed.

V sheds 2 bases and J sheds 3 bases, leaving 16 bases between their ends. From its cysteine to its phenylalanine, the CDR3 spans 16 amino acids. Just the 48-base CDR3 DNA is kept, in frame starting at base 1. CDR1 and CDR2 (LNHDA, SQIVND) derive from the germline V gene (reference sequence). Note on this clone: It lacks a known antigen. No qualities accompany the bases; no much larger clone lies one base away.

The library was made by the immunoSEQ multiplex PCR assay. In TCRdb, the immuneACCESS table is reduced to in-frame sequences with V and J assigned. These tables do not hold every clone; where another copy was compared, an unresolved V gene accounts for under half, and the others remain unexplained. The sample table contains about 70,000 clones; only one count was recorded for 91% of them. Roughly 2.1% of the sample goes to the ten largest clones. Recombination connected TRBV19 to TRBJ1-1; the D gene is perhaps TRBD1, on 5 matching bases. The source material was peripheral blood, sampled in the first trimester of pregnancy. This clonotype was obtained from a female donor with multiple sclerosis, enrolled in a pregnancy study. The nucleotides are TGTGCCAGTAGTATAATCGGACAACCCGGTGACACTGAAGCTTTCTTT. Its translation reads: CASSIIGQPGDTEAFF. Supplemented by the reference TRBV19 and TRBJ1-1 proteins around the CDR3, the complete variable domain is DGGITQSPKYLFRKEGQNVTLSCEQNLNHDAMYWYRQDPGQGLRLIYYSQIVNDFQKGDIAEGYSVSREKKESFPLTVTSAQKNPTAFYLCASSIIGQPGDTEAFFGQGTRLTVV.